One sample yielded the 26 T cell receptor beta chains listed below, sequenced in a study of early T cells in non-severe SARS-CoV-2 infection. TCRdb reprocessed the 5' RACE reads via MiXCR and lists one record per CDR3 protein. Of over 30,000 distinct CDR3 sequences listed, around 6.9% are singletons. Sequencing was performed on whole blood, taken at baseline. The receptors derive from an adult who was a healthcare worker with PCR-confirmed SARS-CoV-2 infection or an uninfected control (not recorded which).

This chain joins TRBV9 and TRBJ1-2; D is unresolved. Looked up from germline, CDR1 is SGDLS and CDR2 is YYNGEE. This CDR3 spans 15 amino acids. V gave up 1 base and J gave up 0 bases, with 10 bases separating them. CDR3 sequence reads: CASSVSHDTNYGYTF. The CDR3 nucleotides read TGTGCCAGCAGCGTAAGCCACGACACTAACTATGGCTACACCTTC.

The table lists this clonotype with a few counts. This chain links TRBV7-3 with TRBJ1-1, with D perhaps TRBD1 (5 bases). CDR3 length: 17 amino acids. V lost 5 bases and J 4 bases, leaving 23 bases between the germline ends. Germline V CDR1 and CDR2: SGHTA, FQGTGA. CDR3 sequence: CASSPSPLTAAGTEAFF. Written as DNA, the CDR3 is TGTGCCAGCAGCCCCAGCCCTCTGACAGCTGCGGGCACTGAAGCTTTCTTT.

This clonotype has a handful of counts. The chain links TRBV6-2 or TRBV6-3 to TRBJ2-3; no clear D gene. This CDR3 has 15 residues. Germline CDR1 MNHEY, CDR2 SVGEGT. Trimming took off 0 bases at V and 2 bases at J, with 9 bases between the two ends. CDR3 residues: CASSYSSFNTDTQYF. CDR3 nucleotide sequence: TGTGCCAGCAGTTACTCGAGCTTTAACACAGATACGCAGTATTTT.

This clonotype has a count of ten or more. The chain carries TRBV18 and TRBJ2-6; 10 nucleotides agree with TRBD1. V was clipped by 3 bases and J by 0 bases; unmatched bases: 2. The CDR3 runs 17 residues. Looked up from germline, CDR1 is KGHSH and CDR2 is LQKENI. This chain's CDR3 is CASSPGQGSSGANVLTF. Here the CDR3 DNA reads TGTGCCAGCTCACCGGGACAGGGGAGCTCTGGGGCCAACGTCCTGACTTTC.

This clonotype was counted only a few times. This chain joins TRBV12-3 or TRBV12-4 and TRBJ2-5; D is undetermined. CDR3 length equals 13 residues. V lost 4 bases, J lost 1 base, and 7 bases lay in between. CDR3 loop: CASSSKFQETQYF. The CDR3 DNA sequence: TGTGCCAGCAGTTCCAAATTCCAAGAGACCCAGTACTTC.

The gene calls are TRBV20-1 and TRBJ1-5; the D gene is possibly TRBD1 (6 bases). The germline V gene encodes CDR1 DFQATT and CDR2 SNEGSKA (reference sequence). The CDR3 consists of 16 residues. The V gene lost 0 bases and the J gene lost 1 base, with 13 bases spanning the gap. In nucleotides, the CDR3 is TGCAGTGCTAGAGAGGCCACAGGGTTAAGCAATCAGCCCCAGCATTTT. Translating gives CSAREATGLSNQPQHF.

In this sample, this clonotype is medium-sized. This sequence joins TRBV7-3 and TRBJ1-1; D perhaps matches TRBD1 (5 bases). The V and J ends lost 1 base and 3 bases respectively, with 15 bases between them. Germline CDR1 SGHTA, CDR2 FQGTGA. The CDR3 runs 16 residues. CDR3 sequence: CASSLRGGGSYTEAFF. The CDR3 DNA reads TGTGCCAGCAGCTTAAGGGGTGGGGGATCGTACACTGAAGCTTTCTTT.

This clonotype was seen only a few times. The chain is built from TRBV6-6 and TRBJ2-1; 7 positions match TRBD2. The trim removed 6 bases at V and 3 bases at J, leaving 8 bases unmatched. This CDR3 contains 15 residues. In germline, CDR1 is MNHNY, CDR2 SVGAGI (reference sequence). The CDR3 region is CASRSSAGYYNEQFF. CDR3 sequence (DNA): TGTGCCAGCAGATCCTCAGCGGGATACTACAATGAGCAGTTCTTC.

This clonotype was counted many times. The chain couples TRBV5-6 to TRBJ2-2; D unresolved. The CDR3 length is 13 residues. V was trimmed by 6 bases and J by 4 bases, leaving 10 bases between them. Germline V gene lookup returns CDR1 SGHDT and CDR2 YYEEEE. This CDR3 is CASMRQITGELFF. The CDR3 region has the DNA TGTGCCAGCATGAGGCAGATCACCGGGGAGCTGTTTTTT. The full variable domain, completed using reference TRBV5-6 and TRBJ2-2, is DAGVTQSPTHLIKTRGQQVTLRCSPKSGHDTVSWYQQALGQGPQFIFQYYEEEERQRGNFPDRFSGHQFPNYSSELNVNALLLGDSALYLCASMRQITGELFFGEGSRLTVL.

CDR3 sequence: CASSPQGGVGAEAFF. Written as DNA, the CDR3 is TGTGCCAGCAGCCCACAGGGGGGCGTCGGCGCTGAAGCTTTCTTT. The V call is TRBV7-9, the J call TRBJ1-1; 8 nucleotides line up with TRBD1. Germline loops: CDR1 SEHNR, CDR2 FQNEAQ (reference sequence). This CDR3 spans 15 amino acids. Losses at the gene ends were 5 bases for V and 6 bases for J; bases not matched to a gene: 11.

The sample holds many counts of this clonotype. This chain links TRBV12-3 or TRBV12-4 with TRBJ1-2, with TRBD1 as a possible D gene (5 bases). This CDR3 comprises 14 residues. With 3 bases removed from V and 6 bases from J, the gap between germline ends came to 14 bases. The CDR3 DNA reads TGTGCCAGCAGTTTCACGGGGGTTGTGCATGGCTACACCTTC. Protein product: CASSFTGVVHGYTF.

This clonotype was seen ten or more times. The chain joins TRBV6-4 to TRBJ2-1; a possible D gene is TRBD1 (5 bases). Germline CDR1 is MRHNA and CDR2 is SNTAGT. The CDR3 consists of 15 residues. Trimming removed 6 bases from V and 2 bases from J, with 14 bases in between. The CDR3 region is CASRETEWPYNEQFF. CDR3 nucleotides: TGTGCCAGCAGAGAGACAGAGTGGCCCTACAATGAGCAGTTCTTC.

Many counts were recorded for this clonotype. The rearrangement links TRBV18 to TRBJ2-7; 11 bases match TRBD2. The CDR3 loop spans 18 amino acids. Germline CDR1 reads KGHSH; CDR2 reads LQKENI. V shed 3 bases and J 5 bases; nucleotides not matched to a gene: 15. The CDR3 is CASSPRLAGQGRVNEQYF. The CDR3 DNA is TGTGCCAGCTCACCGAGACTAGCGGGACAGGGCCGAGTAAACGAGCAGTACTTC.

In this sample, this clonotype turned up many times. In DNA, the CDR3 is TGTGCCAGCAGAGAGGGACTAGCGGCCTCCTACGAGCAGTACTTC. Translating it yields CASREGLAASYEQYF. This chain links TRBV6-2 or TRBV6-3 with TRBJ2-7; TRBD2 matches 11 bases. The J segment lost 0 bases and the V segment lost 6 bases, leaving 4 bases of the junction unmatched. CDR1 MNHEY and CDR2 SVGEGT come from the germline V gene. The CDR3 covers 15 residues.

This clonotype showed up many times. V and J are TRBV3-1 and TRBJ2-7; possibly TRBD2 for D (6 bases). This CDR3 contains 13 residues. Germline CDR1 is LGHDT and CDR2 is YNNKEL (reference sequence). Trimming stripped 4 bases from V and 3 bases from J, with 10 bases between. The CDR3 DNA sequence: TGTGCCAGCAGCCGGGGGACTCACTACGAGCAGTACTTC. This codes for CASSRGTHYEQYF.

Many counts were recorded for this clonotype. CDR3 in amino acids: CASRGGLATNNEQFF. The CDR3 coding sequence is TGTGCCAGCAGAGGGGGACTAGCAACGAATAATGAGCAGTTCTTC. V gene TRBV11-1 combines with J gene TRBJ2-1, with TRBD2 matching 9 bases. After removal of 6 bases from V and 7 bases from J, the junction contained 10 bases not matched to a gene. The CDR3 runs 15 residues. Germline V gene lookup returns CDR1 SGHAT and CDR2 FQDESV (reference sequence).

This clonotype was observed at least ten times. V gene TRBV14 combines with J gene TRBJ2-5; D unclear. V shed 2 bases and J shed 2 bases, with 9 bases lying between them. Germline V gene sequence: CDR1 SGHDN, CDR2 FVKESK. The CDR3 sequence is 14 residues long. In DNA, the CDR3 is TGTGCCAGCAGCCAATTTGTGGGGCAAGAGACCCAGTACTTC. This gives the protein CASSQFVGQETQYF.

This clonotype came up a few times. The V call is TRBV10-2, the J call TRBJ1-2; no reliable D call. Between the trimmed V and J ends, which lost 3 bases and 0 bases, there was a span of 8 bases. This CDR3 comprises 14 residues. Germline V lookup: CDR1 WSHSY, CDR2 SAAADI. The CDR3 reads CASSDSKSNYGYTF. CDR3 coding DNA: TGCGCCAGCAGTGACAGCAAGTCTAACTATGGCTACACCTTC.

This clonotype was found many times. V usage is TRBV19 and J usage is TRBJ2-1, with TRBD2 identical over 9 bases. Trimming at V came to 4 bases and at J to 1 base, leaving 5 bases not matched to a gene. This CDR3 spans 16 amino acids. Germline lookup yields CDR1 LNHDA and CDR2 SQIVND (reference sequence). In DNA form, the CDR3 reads TGTGCCAGTAGTAGGAATAGCGGGAGATCCTACAATGAGCAGTTCTTC. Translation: CASSRNSGRSYNEQFF.

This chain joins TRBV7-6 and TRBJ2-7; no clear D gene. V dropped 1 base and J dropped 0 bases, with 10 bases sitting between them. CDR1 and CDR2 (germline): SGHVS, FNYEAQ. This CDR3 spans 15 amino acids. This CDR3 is CASSLDLGFSYEQYF. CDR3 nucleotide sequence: TGTGCCAGCAGCTTAGACTTAGGGTTCTCCTACGAGCAGTACTTC.

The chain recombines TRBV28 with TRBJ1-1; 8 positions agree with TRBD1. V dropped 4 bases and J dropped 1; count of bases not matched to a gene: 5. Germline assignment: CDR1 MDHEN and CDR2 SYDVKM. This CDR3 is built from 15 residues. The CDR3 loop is CASSWGDRKNTEAFF. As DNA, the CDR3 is TGTGCCAGCAGTTGGGGGGACAGGAAGAACACTGAAGCTTTCTTT.

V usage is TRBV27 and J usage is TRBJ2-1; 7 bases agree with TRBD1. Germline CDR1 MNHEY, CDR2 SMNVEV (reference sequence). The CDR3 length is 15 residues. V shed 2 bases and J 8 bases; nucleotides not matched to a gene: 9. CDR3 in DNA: TGTGCCAGCAGTTTAAGTCCCGGGACAGTCGATGAGCAGTTCTTC. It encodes CASSLSPGTVDEQFF.

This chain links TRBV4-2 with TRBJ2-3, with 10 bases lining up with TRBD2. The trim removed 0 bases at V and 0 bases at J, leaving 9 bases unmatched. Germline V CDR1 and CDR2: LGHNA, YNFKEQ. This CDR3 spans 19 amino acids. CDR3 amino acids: CASSQDPSGRAPSTDTQYF. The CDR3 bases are TGTGCCAGCAGCCAAGATCCCAGCGGGAGGGCCCCAAGCACAGATACGCAGTATTTT.

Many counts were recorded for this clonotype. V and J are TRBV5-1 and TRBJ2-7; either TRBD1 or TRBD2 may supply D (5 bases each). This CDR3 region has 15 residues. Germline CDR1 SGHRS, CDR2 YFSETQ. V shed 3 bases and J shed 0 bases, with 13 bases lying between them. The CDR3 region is CASSSRDGSSYEQYF. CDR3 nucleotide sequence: TGCGCCAGCAGCTCCCGGGACGGCAGCTCCTACGAGCAGTACTTC. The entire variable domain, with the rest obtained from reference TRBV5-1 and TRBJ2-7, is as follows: KAGVTQTPRYLIKTRGQQVTLSCSPISGHRSVSWYQQTPGQGLQFLFEYFSETQRNKGNFPGRFSGRQFSNSRSEMNVSTLELGDSALYLCASSSRDGSSYEQYFGPGTRLTVT.

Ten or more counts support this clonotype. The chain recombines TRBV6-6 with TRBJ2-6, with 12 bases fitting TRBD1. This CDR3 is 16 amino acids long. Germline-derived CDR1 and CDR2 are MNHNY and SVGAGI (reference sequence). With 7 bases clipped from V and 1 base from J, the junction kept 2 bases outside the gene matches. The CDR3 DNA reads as TGTGCCAGCATGGGACAGGGGGCTTCTGGGGCCAACGTCCTGACTTTC. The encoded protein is CASMGQGASGANVLTF.

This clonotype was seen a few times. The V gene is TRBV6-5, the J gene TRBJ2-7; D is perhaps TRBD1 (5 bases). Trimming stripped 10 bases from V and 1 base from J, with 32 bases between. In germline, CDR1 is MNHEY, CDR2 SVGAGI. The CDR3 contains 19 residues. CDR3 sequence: CANRHELWLVRVGSYEQYV. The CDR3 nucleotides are TGTGCCAACCGTCACGAATTATGGTTGGTCAGGGTGGGTTCCTACGAGCAGTACGTC.